This T cell receptor beta chain was captured by sequencing in a study of cytomegalovirus exposure and HLA in healthy donors. As for the study in general: Some 85 million unique TCRs, all from HLA-typed donors, were included in an early release of the data.

Primers included in the PCR were 60 Vbeta and 13 Jbeta primers. Profiled with immunoSEQ multiplex PCR; TCRdb holds only in-frame clones, not every one. Counted here are about 150,000 clones, more than 75% occurring once; the ten biggest clones make up about 2%. Study-wide findings and caveats: Analysis performed later showed TCR beta chains linked to HLA being more clonally expanded than equally common others.

Regarding this clone: The antigen remains undetermined.

Per germline, CDR1 MNHEY and CDR2 SVGAGI. The CDR3 extends over 15 amino acids. Deletions cut 5 bases from V and 4 bases from J, with 17 bases between. What was sequenced was PBMCs. The J gene is TRBJ2-5, the V gene TRBV6-5; tentative D call: TRBD1 (5 bases). This receptor was obtained from a man aged 35 to 55 in good health and CMV-seronegative. DNA of the CDR3: TGTGCCAGCAGTCCGGCATTAAGGGGCACAGAGACCCAGTACTTC. Its protein product is CASSPALRGTETQYF.